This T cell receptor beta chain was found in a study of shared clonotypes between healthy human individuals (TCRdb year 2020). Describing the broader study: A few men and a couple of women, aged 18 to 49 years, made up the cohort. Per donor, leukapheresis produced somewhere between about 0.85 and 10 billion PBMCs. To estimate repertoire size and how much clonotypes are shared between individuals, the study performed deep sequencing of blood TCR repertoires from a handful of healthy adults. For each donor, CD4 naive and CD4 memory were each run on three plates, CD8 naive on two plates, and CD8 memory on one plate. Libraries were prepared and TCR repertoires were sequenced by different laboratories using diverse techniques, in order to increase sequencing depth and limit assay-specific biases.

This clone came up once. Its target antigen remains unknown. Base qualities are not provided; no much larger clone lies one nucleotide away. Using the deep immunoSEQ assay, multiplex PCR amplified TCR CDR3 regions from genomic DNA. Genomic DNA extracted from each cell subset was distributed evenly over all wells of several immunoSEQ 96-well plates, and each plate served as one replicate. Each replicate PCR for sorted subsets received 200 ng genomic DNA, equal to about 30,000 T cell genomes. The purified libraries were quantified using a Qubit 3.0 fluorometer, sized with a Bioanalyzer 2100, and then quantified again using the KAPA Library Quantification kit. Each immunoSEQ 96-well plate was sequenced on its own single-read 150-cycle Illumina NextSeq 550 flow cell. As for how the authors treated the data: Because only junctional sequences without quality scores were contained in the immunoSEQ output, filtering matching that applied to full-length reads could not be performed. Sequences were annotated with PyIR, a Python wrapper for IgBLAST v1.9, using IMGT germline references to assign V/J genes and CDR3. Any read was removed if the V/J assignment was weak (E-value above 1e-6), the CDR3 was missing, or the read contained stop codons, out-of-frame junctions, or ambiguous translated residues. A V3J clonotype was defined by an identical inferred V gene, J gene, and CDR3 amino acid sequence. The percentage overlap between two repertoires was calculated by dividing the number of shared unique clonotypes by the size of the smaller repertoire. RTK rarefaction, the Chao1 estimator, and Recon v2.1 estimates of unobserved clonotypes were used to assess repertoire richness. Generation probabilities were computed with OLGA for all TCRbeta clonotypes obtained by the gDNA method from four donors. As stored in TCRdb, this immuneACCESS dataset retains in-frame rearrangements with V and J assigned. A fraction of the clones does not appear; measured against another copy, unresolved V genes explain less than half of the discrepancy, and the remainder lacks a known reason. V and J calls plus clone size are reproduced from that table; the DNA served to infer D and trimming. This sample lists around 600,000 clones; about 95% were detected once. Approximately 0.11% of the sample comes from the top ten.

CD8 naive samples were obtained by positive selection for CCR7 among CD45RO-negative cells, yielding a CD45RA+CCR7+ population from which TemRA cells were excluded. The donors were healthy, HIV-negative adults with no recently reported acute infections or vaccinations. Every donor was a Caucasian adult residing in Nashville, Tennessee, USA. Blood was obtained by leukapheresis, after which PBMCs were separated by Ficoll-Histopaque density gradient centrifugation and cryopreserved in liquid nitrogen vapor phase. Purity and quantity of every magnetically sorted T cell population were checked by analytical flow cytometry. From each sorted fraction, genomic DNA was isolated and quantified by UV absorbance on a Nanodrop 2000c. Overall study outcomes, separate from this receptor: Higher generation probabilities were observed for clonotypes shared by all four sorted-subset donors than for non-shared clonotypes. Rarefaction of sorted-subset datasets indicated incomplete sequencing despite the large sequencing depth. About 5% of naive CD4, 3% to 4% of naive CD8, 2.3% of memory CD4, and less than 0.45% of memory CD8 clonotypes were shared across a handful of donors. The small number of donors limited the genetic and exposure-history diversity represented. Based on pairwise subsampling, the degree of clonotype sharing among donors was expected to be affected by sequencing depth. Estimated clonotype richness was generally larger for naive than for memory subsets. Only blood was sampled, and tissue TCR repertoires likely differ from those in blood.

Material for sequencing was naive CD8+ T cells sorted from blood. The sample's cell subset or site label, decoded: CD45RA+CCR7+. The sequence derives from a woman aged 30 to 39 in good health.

The CDR3 corresponds to CSVEDRGMTEAFF. The sequenced DNA: TGCAGCGTTGAAGATCGGGGAATGACTGAAGCTTTCTTT. Here the chain combines TRBV29-1 and TRBJ1-1; the D gene cannot be resolved reliably. A distance of 10 bases separates the germline ends of V and J, which lose 0 bases and 5 bases respectively. CDR1 SQVTM and CDR2 ANQGSEA were looked up in the germline V gene. From the cysteine up to the phenylalanine, the CDR3 has a length of 13 residues. The entry retains the CDR3 DNA only, 39 bases that are in frame from base 1.